The count of the clone carrying this T cell receptor (beta chain) is one. What it binds is unknown. The table came from immunoSEQ multiplex PCR; TCRdb's copy has only in-frame clones and leaves some out. The table records about 340,000 clones, less than 85% of them present only once. Donors, healthy HIV-negative adults, lacked recent acute infections or vaccinations. These data belong to a study of shared clonotypes between healthy human individuals. In the study overall: For every donor, three CD4 naive, three CD4 memory, two CD8 naive and one CD8 memory plates were used. Regarding the study as a whole: Between a few donors, naive CD4 clonotypes were shared at a level of about 5%. Clonotype sharing among donors likely depends on sequencing depth.

CDR1 is LNHDA, CDR2 SQIVND, per germline (reference sequence). The CDR3 length is 16 residues. Trimming removed 4 bases at V and 4 bases at J, with 17 bases between. Sequencing used memory CD4+ T cells sorted from blood. Subset specified: CD45RA-negative fraction. The genes are TRBV19 and TRBJ2-1; the D gene is possibly TRBD2 (6 bases). This clonotype was sampled from a man aged 25 to 40 in good health. The CDR3 loop is CASSTLEGRGYNEQFF. The CDR3 coding sequence is TGTGCCAGTAGTACCCTAGAGGGACGGGGGTACAATGAGCAGTTCTTC. Together with reference TRBV19 and TRBJ2-1, the CDR3 gives the full variable domain: DGGITQSPKYLFRKEGQNVTLSCEQNLNHDAMYWYRQDPGQGLRLIYYSQIVNDFQKGDIAEGYSVSREKKESFPLTVTSAQKNPTAFYLCASSTLEGRGYNEQFFGPGTRLTVL.